Following are 18 T cell receptor beta chains from one sample sequenced in a study of CD8 T cells in ankylosing spondylitis. TCRdb reprocessed the 5' RACE reads via MiXCR and lists one record per CDR3 protein. The sample carries under 300,000 distinct CDR3 sequences, 8% to 11% recorded once. The sample comprised blood, either unsorted or a sorted T cell fraction (not recorded which). Receptors originate from a male donor with ankylosing spondylitis or in good health (not recorded which).

This clonotype was detected a few times. V is TRBV12-3 or TRBV12-4 and J is TRBJ1-1; TRBD1 matches 9 bases. V lost 3 bases, J lost 5 bases, and 4 bases stayed unmatched. The CDR3 is 14 residues long. The chain's CDR3 is CASSFRDRVTEAFF. The CDR3, as DNA: TGTGCCAGCAGTTTCAGGGACAGGGTGACTGAAGCTTTCTTT.

This clonotype came up many times. This chain uses TRBV5-1 with TRBJ1-2; D uncertain. V lost 3 bases to trimming and J lost 4 bases, with 10 bases between them. The CDR3 is made up of 13 amino acids. The germline gives CDR1 SGHRS, CDR2 YFSETQ. This CDR3 is CASSSLKAYGYTF. For the CDR3, the DNA is TGCGCCAGCAGCTCGCTAAAGGCCTATGGCTACACCTTC.

This clonotype was recorded a few times. V gene TRBV5-1 combines with J gene TRBJ2-3; 8 nucleotides line up with TRBD1. Germline CDR1 reads SGHRS; CDR2 reads YFSETQ. This CDR3 region has 15 residues. The junction had 6 bases not matched to a gene; V was cut back by 2 bases and J by 4 bases. Here the CDR3 reads CASSFQTGVADTQYF. The CDR3 DNA reads as TGCGCCAGCAGCTTTCAGACAGGGGTTGCAGATACGCAGTATTTT.

About this clonotype itself: At one end the junction does not follow the germline gene, possibly because of a read error. V and J are TRBV7-2 and TRBJ1-2; the D gene is possibly TRBD1 (5 bases). The CDR3 sequence is 13 residues long. From germline, CDR1 is SGHTA and CDR2 FQGNSA. The CDR3 region has the DNA TGTGTCAGCAGCTTAGGCGGACACCCCGGCTACACCTTC. Encoded protein: CVSSLGGHPGYTF.

The rearrangement joins TRBV6-1 to TRBJ1-5; D is ambiguous. The CDR3 loop spans 15 amino acids. The germline V gene encodes CDR1 MNHNS and CDR2 SASEGT. Trimming shortened V by 6 bases and J by 2 bases, and 14 bases separated the two germline ends. CDR3 bases: TGTGCCAGCAGGGCCGGGTCAGTAGGCAATCAGCCCCAGCATTTT. It yields the protein CASRAGSVGNQPQHF.

In this sample, this clonotype turned up many times. The chain has TRBV12-3 or TRBV12-4 and TRBJ2-1; 8 nucleotides line up with TRBD2. The CDR3 extends over 14 amino acids. The V segment lost 4 bases and the J segment 8 bases; nucleotides outside the gene matches: 7. The CDR3 spells CASSSTSGGYEQFF. In DNA, the CDR3 is TGTGCCAGCAGTTCGACCAGCGGGGGTTATGAGCAGTTCTTC.

Many counts were recorded for this clonotype. V gene TRBV20-1 combines with J gene TRBJ1-5; D might be TRBD1 (6 bases). Germline CDR1 reads DFQATT; CDR2 reads SNEGSKA (reference sequence). The CDR3 covers 15 residues. V lost 5 bases and J 0 bases, leaving 14 bases between the germline ends. CDR3 protein: CSAGGPGDSNQPQHF. The CDR3 nucleotides read TGCAGTGCTGGTGGTCCAGGGGATAGCAATCAGCCCCAGCATTTT.

This clonotype was seen many times. This sequence joins TRBV20-1 and TRBJ1-6, with D possibly being TRBD1 (5 bases). This CDR3 spans 17 amino acids. V was clipped by 6 bases and J by 0 bases, with 18 bases between them. Germline V gives CDR1 DFQATT, CDR2 SNEGSKA (reference sequence). CDR3 DNA: TGCAGTGCGGAAGGGGCCAGGCTGAGCTCCTATAATTCACCCCTCCACTTT. Encoded protein: CSAEGARLSSYNSPLHF.

A note on this clonotype: A single base separates this from a much larger clone, so it may be a read error. The CDR3 loop is CACSPGTGGSEQYF. Written as DNA, the CDR3 is TGTGCCTGCAGTCCCGGGACAGGGGGTAGTGAGCAGTACTTC. The V and J genes are TRBV27 and TRBJ2-7, with 11 bases aligning to TRBD1. From germline, CDR1 is MNHEY and CDR2 SMNVEV (reference sequence). This CDR3 has 14 amino acids.

This chain connects TRBV19 to TRBJ2-3; 7 nucleotides align to TRBD2. J gave up 0 bases and V 7 bases, and 10 bases lay outside the gene matches. The CDR3 runs to 16 residues. Germline V gives CDR1 LNHDA, CDR2 SQIVND (reference sequence). CDR3 region: CASNPRLATSTDTQYF. The CDR3 coding sequence is TGTGCCAGTAACCCGAGACTAGCCACTAGCACAGATACGCAGTATTTT.

Comment on this clonotype: A single base separates this from a much larger clone, so it may be a read error. The chain combines TRBV12-3 or TRBV12-4 with TRBJ2-3; TRBD2 matches at 8 bases. The CDR3 is 13 amino acids. The CDR3 sequence: CASGGTSLDTRYF. The CDR3 DNA sequence: TGTGCCAGCGGAGGGACTAGTCTCGATACGCGGTATTTT.

J is TRBJ2-1 and V is TRBV7-9, with D perhaps matching TRBD1 or TRBD2 (5 bases each). Germline values: CDR1 SEHNR, CDR2 FQNEAQ (reference sequence). V was cut by 5 bases and J by 0 bases, with 14 bases left in between. The CDR3 has 16 amino acids. The CDR3 is CASSLSPRGSYNEQFF. CDR3 nucleotides: TGTGCCAGCAGCCTGTCCCCGAGGGGCTCCTACAATGAGCAGTTCTTC.

This clonotype was observed at least ten times. The rearrangement joins TRBV4-2 to TRBJ1-6; 10 positions match TRBD1. The CDR3 is 15 amino acids. Germline loops: CDR1 LGHNA, CDR2 YNFKEQ. With V trimmed by 5 bases and J by 10 bases, 8 bases remained unmatched. The CDR3 spells CASSSRDRGESPLHF. The CDR3 DNA reads as TGTGCCAGCAGCTCCCGGGACAGGGGAGAATCACCCCTCCACTTT.

In this sample, this clonotype turned up many times. The chain uses TRBV12-3 or TRBV12-4 and TRBJ2-7, with TRBD2 matching 12 bases. The J segment lost 1 base and the V segment lost 6 bases, leaving 4 bases of the junction unmatched. The CDR3 spans 15 residues. In nucleotides, the CDR3 is TGTGCCAGCAGCACCGGACTAGCGGGGTCCTACGAGCAGTACTTC. Protein: CASSTGLAGSYEQYF.

This clonotype was picked up a small number of times. The chain uses TRBV11-3 and TRBJ2-1; 7 bases match TRBD2. Germline values: CDR1 SGHNT, CDR2 YENEEA. There are 13 residues in the CDR3. The V and J ends lost 5 bases and 5 bases, in that order; junction bases with no gene match: 3. The DNA of the CDR3 is TGTGCCAGCAGCCCGGGACTAAACAATGAGCAGTTCTTC. This codes for CASSPGLNNEQFF.

The V call is TRBV6-2 or TRBV6-3, the J call TRBJ2-1; a weak D match, TRBD2 (5 bases). Germline V CDR1 and CDR2: MNHEY, SVGEGT. The CDR3 is made up of 11 amino acids. Trimming removed 6 bases at V and 10 bases at J, with 10 bases between. CDR3 nucleotides: TGTGCCAGCAGGAGCAGCGGAGAGCAGTTCTTC. Amino acids: CASRSSGEQFF.

This clonotype was detected ten times or more. V is TRBV27 and J is TRBJ2-7, with 16 bases that match TRBD2. In germline, CDR1 is MNHEY, CDR2 SMNVEV (reference sequence). The junction had 4 bases not matched to a gene; V was cut back by 5 bases and J by 6 bases. The CDR3 runs to 15 residues. CDR3 nucleotides: TGTGCCAGCAGTGCCGGGACTAGCGGGGGGGCCGAGCAGTACTTC. Translation gives CASSAGTSGGAEQYF.

There are many counts of this clonotype. The chain couples TRBV2 to TRBJ2-1; D remains ambiguous. Trimming stripped 7 bases from V and 5 bases from J, with 15 bases between. The CDR3 is made up of 14 amino acids. Germline V CDR1 and CDR2: SNHLY, FYNNEI. The CDR3 sequence: CASTPSPKDNEQFF. In DNA, the CDR3 is TGTGCCAGCACCCCGTCCCCCAAGGACAATGAGCAGTTCTTC.